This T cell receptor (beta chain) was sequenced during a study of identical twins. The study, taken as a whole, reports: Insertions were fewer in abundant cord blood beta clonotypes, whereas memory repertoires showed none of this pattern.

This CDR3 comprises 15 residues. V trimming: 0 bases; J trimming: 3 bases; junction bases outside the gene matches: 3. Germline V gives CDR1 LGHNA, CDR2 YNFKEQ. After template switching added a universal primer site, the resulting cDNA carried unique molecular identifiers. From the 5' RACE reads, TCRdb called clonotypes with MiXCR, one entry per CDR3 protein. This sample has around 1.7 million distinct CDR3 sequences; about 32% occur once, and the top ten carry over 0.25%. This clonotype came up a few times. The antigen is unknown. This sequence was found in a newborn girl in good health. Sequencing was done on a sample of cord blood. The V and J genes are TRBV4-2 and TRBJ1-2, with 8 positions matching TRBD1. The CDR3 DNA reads TGTGCCAGCAGCCAAGATCCGACAGGGGACTATGGCTACACCTTC. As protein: CASSQDPTGDYGYTF.